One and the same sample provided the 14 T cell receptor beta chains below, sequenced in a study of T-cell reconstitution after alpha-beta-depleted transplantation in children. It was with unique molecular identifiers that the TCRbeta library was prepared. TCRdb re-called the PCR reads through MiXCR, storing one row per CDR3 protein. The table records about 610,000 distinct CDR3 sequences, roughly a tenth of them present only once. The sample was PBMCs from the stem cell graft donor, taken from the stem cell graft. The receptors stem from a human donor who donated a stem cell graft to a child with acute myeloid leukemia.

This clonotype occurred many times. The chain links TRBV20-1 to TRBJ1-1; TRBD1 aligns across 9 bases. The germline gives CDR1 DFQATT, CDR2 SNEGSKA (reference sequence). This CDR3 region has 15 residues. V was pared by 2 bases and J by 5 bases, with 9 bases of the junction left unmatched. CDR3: CSARTPGQGRTEAFF. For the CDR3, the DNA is TGCAGTGCTAGAACACCGGGACAGGGAAGAACTGAAGCTTTCTTT.

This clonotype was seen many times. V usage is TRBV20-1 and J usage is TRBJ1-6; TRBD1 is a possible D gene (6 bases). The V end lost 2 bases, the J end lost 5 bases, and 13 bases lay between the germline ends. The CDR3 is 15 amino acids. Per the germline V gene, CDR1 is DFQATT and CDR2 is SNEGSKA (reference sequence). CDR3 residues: CSARFARGNNSPLHF. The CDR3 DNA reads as TGCAGTGCTAGATTCGCCAGGGGAAATAATTCACCCCTCCACTTT.

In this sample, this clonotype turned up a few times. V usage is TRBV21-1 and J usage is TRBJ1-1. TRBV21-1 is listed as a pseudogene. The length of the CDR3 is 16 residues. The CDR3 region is CASSKVRYPFGTEAFF. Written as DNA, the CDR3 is TGTGCCAGCAGCAAAGTCAGGTACCCTTTCGGCACTGAAGCTTTCTTT.

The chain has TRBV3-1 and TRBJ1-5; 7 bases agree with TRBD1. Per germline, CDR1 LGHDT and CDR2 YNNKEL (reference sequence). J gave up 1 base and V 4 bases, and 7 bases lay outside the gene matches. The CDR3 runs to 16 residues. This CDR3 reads CASSPGGGRSNQPQHF. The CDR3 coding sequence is TGTGCCAGCAGCCCTGGAGGGGGCAGAAGCAATCAGCCCCAGCATTTT. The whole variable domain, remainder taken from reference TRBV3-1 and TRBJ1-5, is DTAVSQTPKYLVTQMGNDKSIKCEQNLGHDTMYWYKQDSKKFLKIMFSYNNKELIINETVPNRFSPKSPDKAHLNLHINSLELGDSAVYFCASSPGGGRSNQPQHFGDGTRLSIL.

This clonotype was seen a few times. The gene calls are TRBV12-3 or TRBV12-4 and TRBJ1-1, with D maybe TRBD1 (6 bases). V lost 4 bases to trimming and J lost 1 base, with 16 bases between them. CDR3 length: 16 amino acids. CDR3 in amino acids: CASSSVGGGSNTEAFF. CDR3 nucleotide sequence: TGTGCCAGCAGTTCCGTGGGAGGGGGTTCGAACACTGAAGCTTTCTTT.

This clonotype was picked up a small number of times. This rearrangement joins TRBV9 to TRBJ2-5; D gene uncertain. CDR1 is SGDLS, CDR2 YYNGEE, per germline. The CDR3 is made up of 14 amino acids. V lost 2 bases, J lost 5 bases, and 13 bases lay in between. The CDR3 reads CASSVTPRTETQYF. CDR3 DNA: TGTGCCAGCAGCGTGACCCCGAGGACCGAGACCCAGTACTTC.

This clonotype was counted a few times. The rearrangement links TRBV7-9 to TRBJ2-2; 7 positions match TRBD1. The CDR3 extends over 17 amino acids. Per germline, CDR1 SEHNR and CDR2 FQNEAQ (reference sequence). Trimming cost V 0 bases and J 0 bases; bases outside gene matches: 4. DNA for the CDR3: TGTGCCAGCAGCTTAGCGATGCAGGGGGCGAACACCGGGGAGCTGTTTTTT. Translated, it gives CASSLAMQGANTGELFF.

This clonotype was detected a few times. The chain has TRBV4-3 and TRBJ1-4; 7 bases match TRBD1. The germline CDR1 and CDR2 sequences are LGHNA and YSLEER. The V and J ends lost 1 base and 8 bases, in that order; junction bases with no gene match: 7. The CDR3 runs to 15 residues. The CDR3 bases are TGCGCCAGCAGCCAAGTTATGCAGGGGGGAGAAAAACTGTTTTTT. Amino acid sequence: CASSQVMQGGEKLFF.

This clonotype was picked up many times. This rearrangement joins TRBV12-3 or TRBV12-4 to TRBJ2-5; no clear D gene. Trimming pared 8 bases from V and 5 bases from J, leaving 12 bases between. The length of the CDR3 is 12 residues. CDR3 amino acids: CASERAGETQYF. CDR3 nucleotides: TGTGCCAGCGAACGGGCTGGGGAGACCCAGTACTTC.

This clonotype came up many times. In DNA, the CDR3 is TGTGCCAGCAGCCCGGGGGAGGAAGAGACCCAGTACTTC. Translated, it gives CASSPGEEETQYF. The chain has TRBV28 and TRBJ2-5; maybe TRBD2 (6 bases). Trimming took 6 bases from V and 3 from J, leaving 11 bases between them. Germline V gene lookup returns CDR1 MDHEN and CDR2 SYDVKM. CDR3 length equals 13 residues.

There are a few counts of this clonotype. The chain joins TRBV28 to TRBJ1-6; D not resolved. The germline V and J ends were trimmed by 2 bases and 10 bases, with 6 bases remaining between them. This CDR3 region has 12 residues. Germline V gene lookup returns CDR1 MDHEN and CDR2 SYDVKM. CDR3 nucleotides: TGTGCCAGCAGTTTAAATGGATCACCCCTCCACTTT. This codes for CASSLNGSPLHF. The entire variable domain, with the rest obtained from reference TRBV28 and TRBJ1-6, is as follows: DVKVTQSSRYLVKRTGEKVFLECVQDMDHENMFWYRQDPGLGLRLIYFSYDVKMKEKGDIPEGYSVSREKKERFSLILESASTNQTSMYLCASSLNGSPLHFGNGTRLTVT.

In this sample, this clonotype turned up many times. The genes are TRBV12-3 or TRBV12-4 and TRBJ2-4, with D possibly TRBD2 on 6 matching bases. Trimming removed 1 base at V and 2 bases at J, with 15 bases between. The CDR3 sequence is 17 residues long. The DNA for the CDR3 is TGTGCCAGCAGTTTAGGTCTGGGGGAGGAACCCAAAAACATTCAGTACTTC. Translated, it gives CASSLGLGEEPKNIQYF.

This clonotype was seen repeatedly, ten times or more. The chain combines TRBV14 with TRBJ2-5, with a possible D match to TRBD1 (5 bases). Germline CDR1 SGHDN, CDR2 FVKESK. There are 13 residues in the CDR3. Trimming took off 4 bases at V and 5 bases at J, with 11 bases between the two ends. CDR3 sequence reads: CASSPWSGETQYF. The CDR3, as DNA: TGTGCCAGCAGCCCTTGGTCAGGGGAGACCCAGTACTTC.

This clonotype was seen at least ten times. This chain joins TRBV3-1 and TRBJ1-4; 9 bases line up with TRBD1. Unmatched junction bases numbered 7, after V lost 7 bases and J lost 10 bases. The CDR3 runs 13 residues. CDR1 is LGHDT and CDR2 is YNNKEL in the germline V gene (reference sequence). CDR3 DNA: TGTGCCAGCACGGGACAGGGATCCTCAAAACTGTTTTTT. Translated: CASTGQGSSKLFF.